A single sample gave rise to the 18 T cell receptor beta chains below, sequenced in a study of T cell responses to AZD1222 COVID-19 vaccine. Here immunoSEQ multiplex PCR was the method, and the copy in TCRdb shows in-frame clones only, minus some. The sample holds roughly 67,000 clones, around nine tenths seen once. Sequencing was performed on peripheral blood, taken on day 0 of AZD1222 vaccination. The receptors originated from an adult in good health.

The V gene is TRBV28, the J gene TRBJ1-6, with D hard to call. Germline CDR1 MDHEN, CDR2 SYDVKM. V lost 7 bases and J lost 7, with 8 bases in between. The CDR3 has 12 residues. Here the CDR3 reads CASNPQNSPLHF. The CDR3, as DNA: TGTGCCAGCAATCCACAGAATTCACCCCTCCACTTT. Full variable domain (remainder filled in from reference TRBV28 and TRBJ1-6): DVKVTQSSRYLVKRTGEKVFLECVQDMDHENMFWYRQDPGLGLRLIYFSYDVKMKEKGDIPEGYSVSREKKERFSLILESASTNQTSMYLCASNPQNSPLHFGNGTRLTVT.

V usage is TRBV2 and J usage is TRBJ2-7, with 10 bases identical to TRBD2. The trim removed 1 base at V and 2 bases at J, leaving 5 bases unmatched. CDR3 length equals 16 residues. Germline lookup yields CDR1 SNHLY and CDR2 FYNNEI. The CDR3: CASSEGGLAFPYEQYF. As DNA, the CDR3 is TGTGCCAGCAGTGAAGGGGGACTAGCGTTCCCCTACGAGCAGTACTTC.

The gene calls are TRBV18 and TRBJ1-2; 8 positions agree with TRBD1. The CDR3 runs to 15 residues. From germline, CDR1 is KGHSH and CDR2 LQKENI. J gave up 4 bases and V 4 bases, and 8 bases lay outside the gene matches. The CDR3 sequence: CASSLDRGLGYGYTF. The CDR3 DNA sequence: TGTGCCAGCTCACTCGACAGGGGTCTAGGCTATGGCTACACCTTC. The whole variable domain, remainder taken from reference TRBV18 and TRBJ1-2, is NAGVMQNPRHLVRRRGQEARLRCSPMKGHSHVYWYRQLPEEGLKFMVYLQKENIIDESGMPKERFSAEFPKEGPSILRIQQVVRGDSAAYFCASSLDRGLGYGYTFGSGTRLTVV.

This rearrangement joins TRBV6-1 to TRBJ1-2; 7 bases match TRBD1. The CDR3 runs 13 residues. Trimming removed 3 bases from V and 4 bases from J; junction bases left unmatched: 2. CDR1 and CDR2 (germline): MNHNS, SASEGT. The CDR3 nucleotides read TGTGCCAGCAGTGATAGGACAGGCTATGGCTACACCTTC. Its protein is CASSDRTGYGYTF.

The chain couples TRBV5-5 to TRBJ2-1, with D perhaps being TRBD1 or TRBD2 (5 bases each). Trimming took 4 bases from V and 8 from J, leaving 19 bases between them. This CDR3 has 15 residues. Per the germline V gene, CDR1 is SGHKS and CDR2 is YYEKEE (reference sequence). CDR3 amino acids: CASSPPRPRDHEQFF. DNA for the CDR3: TGTGCCAGCAGCCCCCCTCGGCCCAGGGACCATGAGCAGTTCTTC.

The rearrangement uses TRBV27 and TRBJ1-5; a weak D match, TRBD1 (6 bases). Deletions cut 4 bases from V and 1 base from J, with 11 bases between. The CDR3 loop spans 15 amino acids. Germline lookup yields CDR1 MNHEY and CDR2 SMNVEV (reference sequence). The CDR3 bases are TGTGCCAGCAGTTCCGGGGGCGGCAGCAATCAGCCCCAGCATTTT. This translates into CASSSGGGSNQPQHF.

The chain has TRBV11-1 and TRBJ1-1; D unclear. The length of the CDR3 is 14 residues. CDR1 and CDR2 from the germline V gene are SGHAT and FQDESV (reference sequence). The V end was cut by 6 bases, the J end by 1 base, with 12 bases between. CDR3 residues: CASSLGPSNTEAFF. The CDR3 DNA reads as TGTGCCAGCAGTCTCGGGCCTTCGAACACTGAAGCTTTCTTT.

The V gene is TRBV7-6, the J gene TRBJ2-1, with 13 bases fitting TRBD2. V lost 5 bases, J lost 7 bases, and 8 bases stayed unmatched. CDR3 length: 16 amino acids. CDR1 is SGHVS and CDR2 is FNYEAQ in the germline V gene. CDR3: CASSPNPGLAGNEQFF. CDR3 nucleotides: TGTGCCAGCAGCCCGAACCCGGGACTAGCGGGGAATGAGCAGTTCTTC.

This sequence joins TRBV7-9 and TRBJ1-2, with 10 bases aligning to TRBD1. Germline loops: CDR1 SEHNR, CDR2 FQNEAQ (reference sequence). The trim removed 1 base at V and 6 bases at J, leaving 11 bases unmatched. CDR3 length equals 17 residues. This CDR3 is CASSLGASGQGRDGYTF. CDR3 in DNA: TGTGCCAGCAGCTTAGGGGCCTCGGGACAGGGGCGAGATGGCTACACCTTC.

DNA of the CDR3: TGTGCCAGCAGCTGGGGAGGGACAGGGGCCGCGAACACCGGGGAGCTGTTTTTT. It translates to CASSWGGTGAANTGELFF. This chain uses TRBV28 with TRBJ2-2; 10 bases match TRBD1. V gave up 6 bases and J gave up 0 bases; unmatched junction bases: 10. The CDR3 loop spans 18 amino acids. Per the germline V gene, CDR1 is MDHEN and CDR2 is SYDVKM.

The V call is TRBV3-1 (or the pseudogene TRBV3-2), the J call TRBJ2-1; either TRBD1 or TRBD2 may supply D (5 bases each). V lost 4 bases and J 10 bases, leaving 20 bases between the germline ends. There are 15 residues in the CDR3. Per the germline V gene, CDR1 is LGHDT and CDR2 is YNNKEL (reference sequence). The CDR3 region is CASSLIWGGSEEQFF. In nucleotides, the CDR3 is TGTGCCAGCAGCCTAATTTGGGGCGGGTCGGAGGAGCAGTTCTTC.

The chain links TRBV28 to TRBJ2-7; weak D call: TRBD1 (5 bases). The V and J ends lost 4 bases and 4 bases respectively, with 14 bases between them. This CDR3 region has 14 residues. Germline V CDR1 and CDR2: MDHEN, SYDVKM. The CDR3 coding sequence is TGTGCCAGCAGTTCTACCATCCAGGGTTACGAGCAGTACTTC. It encodes CASSSTIQGYEQYF.

This clone has only one observation. J is TRBJ2-1 and V is TRBV5-6, with D perhaps TRBD2 (6 bases). Germline-derived CDR1 and CDR2 are SGHDT and YYEEEE. This CDR3 comprises 16 residues. Trimming pared 3 bases from V and 4 bases from J, leaving 17 bases between. The CDR3 sequence: CASSWEAASFYNEQFF. CDR3 DNA: TGTGCCAGCAGCTGGGAGGCGGCTTCGTTTTACAATGAGCAGTTCTTC.

This chain links TRBV28 with TRBJ2-3; 10 bases agree with TRBD2. Losses at the gene ends were 3 bases for V and 3 bases for J; bases not matched to a gene: 9. Germline V CDR1 and CDR2: MDHEN, SYDVKM. CDR3 length: 17 amino acids. This CDR3 is CASSFAGAGGPTDTQYF. The CDR3 coding sequence is TGTGCCAGCAGTTTTGCCGGAGCGGGAGGGCCGACAGATACGCAGTATTTT.

V gene TRBV30 combines with J gene TRBJ1-2; possible D gene TRBD1, 5 bases. The ends were cut back, 1 base at V and 4 bases at J, with 16 bases in the middle. The CDR3 has 15 residues. The germline V gene encodes CDR1 GTSNPN and CDR2 SVGIG (reference sequence). Written as DNA, the CDR3 is TGTGCCTGGAGTGGGTTAGGCCCAAGGGGCTATGGCTACACCTTC. Residues: CAWSGLGPRGYGYTF.

This chain joins TRBV27 and TRBJ1-2; D gene ambiguous. Trimming cost V 0 bases and J 2 bases, with 10 bases left between them. Germline loops: CDR1 MNHEY, CDR2 SMNVEV (reference sequence). CDR3 length: 15 residues. The CDR3 DNA is TGTGCCAGCAGTTTATCGGGCATTCAGAACTATGGCTACACCTTC. Translated, it gives CASSLSGIQNYGYTF.

The V call is TRBV9, the J call TRBJ2-7; TRBD2 aligns across 9 bases. CDR1 and CDR2 (germline): SGDLS, YYNGEE. The V segment lost 4 bases and the J segment 2 bases; nucleotides outside the gene matches: 7. The CDR3 contains 15 residues. The CDR3 nucleotides read TGTGCCAGCAGCCCTGCCGGGACTAGCACCTACGAGCAGTACTTC. Translation: CASSPAGTSTYEQYF.

This chain uses TRBV5-5 with TRBJ2-1; D unresolved. V lost 0 bases and J 2 bases, leaving 9 bases between the germline ends. The CDR3 spans 15 residues. Germline V gene data show CDR1 as SGHKS and CDR2 as YYEKEE (reference sequence). In DNA, the CDR3 is TGTGCCAGCAGCTTGGTAGTGGGAACCTACAATGAGCAGTTCTTC. It is translated as CASSLVVGTYNEQFF. The whole variable domain, filled in from reference TRBV5-5 and TRBJ2-1, reads DAGVTQSPTHLIKTRGQQVTLRCSPISGHKSVSWYQQVLGQGPQFIFQYYEKEERGRGNFPDRFSARQFPNYSSELNVNALLLGDSALYLCASSLVVGTYNEQFFGPGTRLTVL.